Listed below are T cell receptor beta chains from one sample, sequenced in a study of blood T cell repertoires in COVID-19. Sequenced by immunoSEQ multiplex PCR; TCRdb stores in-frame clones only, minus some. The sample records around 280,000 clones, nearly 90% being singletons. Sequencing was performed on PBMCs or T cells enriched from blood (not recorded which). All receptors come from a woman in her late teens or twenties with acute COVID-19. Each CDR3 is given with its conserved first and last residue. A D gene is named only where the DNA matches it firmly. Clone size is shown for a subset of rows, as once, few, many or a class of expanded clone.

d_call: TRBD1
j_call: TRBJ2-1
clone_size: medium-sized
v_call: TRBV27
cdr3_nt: TGTGCCAGCAGTACAGGACAGGTGAGCTCCTACAATGAGCAGTTCTTC
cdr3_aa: CASSTGQVSSYNEQFF

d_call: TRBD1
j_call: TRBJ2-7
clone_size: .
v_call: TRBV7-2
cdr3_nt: TGTGCCAGCAGCCCCCAGCCGGGACAGGCGTACGAGCAGTACTTC
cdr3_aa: CASSPQPGQAYEQYF

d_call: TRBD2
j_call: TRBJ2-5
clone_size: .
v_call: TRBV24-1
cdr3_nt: TGTGCCACCAGCAGCGGGGTCCAGGGACACCAAGAGACCCAGTACTTC
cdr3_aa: CATSSGVQGHQETQYF

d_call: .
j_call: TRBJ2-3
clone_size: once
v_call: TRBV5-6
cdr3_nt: TGTGCCAGCAGTAGAGGTAATACGCAGTATTTT
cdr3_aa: CASSRGNTQYF

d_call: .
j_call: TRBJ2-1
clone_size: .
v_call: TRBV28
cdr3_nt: TGTGCCAGCAGTATCCCCAACGGTCTAATAGAGCAGTTCTTC
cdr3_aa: CASSIPNGLIEQFF

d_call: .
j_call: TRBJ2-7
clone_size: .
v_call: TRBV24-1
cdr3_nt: TGTGCCACCAGTGATATCAACTACGAGCAGTACTTC
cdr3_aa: CATSDINYEQYF

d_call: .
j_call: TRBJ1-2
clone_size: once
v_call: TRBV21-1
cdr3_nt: TGTGCCAGCAGCCCCCATTCGAAGAGCTATGGCTACACCTTC
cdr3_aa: CASSPHSKSYGYTF

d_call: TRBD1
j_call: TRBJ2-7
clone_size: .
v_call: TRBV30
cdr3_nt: TGTGCCTGGAGTTCCGGGACAGGGCTATACGAGCAGTACTTC
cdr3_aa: CAWSSGTGLYEQYF

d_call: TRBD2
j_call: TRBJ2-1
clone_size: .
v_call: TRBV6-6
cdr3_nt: TGTGCCAGCAGTTACCTCGGGACTAGCGGGAGTAGTGAGCAGTTCTTC
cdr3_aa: CASSYLGTSGSSEQFF

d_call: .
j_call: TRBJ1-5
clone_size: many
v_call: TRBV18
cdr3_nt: TGTGCCAGCTCATTAAGAGCTAATCAGCCCCAGCATTTT
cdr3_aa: CASSLRANQPQHF

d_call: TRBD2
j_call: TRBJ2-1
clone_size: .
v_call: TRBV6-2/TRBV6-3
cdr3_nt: TGTGCCAGCAGTTACGGCCTAGCGGGAAATGAGCAGTTCTTC
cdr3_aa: CASSYGLAGNEQFF

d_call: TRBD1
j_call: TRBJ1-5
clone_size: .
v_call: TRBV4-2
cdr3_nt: TGTGCCAGCAGCCAAGAGGGACTGACAGGGGACCAGCCCCAGCATTTT
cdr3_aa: CASSQEGLTGDQPQHF

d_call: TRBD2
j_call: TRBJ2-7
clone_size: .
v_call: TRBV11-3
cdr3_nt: TGTGCCAGCAGCATTCTAGCGGGAGCCGAGCAGTACTTC
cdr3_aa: CASSILAGAEQYF

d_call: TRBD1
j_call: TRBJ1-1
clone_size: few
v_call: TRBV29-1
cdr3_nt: TGCAGCGTTGAAAGGGGGCAGGGGACGACTGAAGCTTTCTTT
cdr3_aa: CSVERGQGTTEAFF

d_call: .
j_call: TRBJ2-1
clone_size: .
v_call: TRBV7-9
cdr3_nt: TGTGCCAGCAGCCAGAACAATGAGCAGTTCTTC
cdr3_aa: CASSQNNEQFF

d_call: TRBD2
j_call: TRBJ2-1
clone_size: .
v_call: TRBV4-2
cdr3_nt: TGTGCCAGCAGCCAAGCCACCCTTTTGCGGGAGCCCTACAATGAGCAGTTCTTC
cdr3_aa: CASSQATLLREPYNEQFF

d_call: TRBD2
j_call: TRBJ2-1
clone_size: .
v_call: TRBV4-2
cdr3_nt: TGTGCCAGCAGCCAAGGGACTAGTGGTGAGCAGTTCTTC
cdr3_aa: CASSQGTSGEQFF

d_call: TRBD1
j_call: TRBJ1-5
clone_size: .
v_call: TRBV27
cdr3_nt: TGTGCCAGCAGGGGCGGGACAGGCTTTAATCAGCCCCAGCATTTT
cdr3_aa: CASRGGTGFNQPQHF

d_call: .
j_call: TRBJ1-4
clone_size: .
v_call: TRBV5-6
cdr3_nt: TGTGCCAGCAGCTCCACCCTCCGGGGGGGCACTAATGAAAAACTGTTTTTT
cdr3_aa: CASSSTLRGGTNEKLFF

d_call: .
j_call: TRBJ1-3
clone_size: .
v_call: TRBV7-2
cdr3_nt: TGTGCCAGCATCCAGCGAGGAGGCCGAAACACCATATATTTT
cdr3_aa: CASIQRGGRNTIYF

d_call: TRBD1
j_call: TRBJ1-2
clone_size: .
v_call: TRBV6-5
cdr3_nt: TGTGCCAGCAGGGACAGGGGAGGAAATTATGGCTACACCTTC
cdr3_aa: CASRDRGGNYGYTF

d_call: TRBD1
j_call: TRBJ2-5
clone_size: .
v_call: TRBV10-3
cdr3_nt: TGTGCCATCAGTGGTCTTTCCCCCGGGACAGGGGGCGGAGAGACCCAGTACTTC
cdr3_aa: CAISGLSPGTGGGETQYF

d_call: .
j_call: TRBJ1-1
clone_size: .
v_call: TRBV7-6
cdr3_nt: TGTGCCAGCAGCCTCTTGGGAGTGCTGAACACTGAAGCTTTCTTT
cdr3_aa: CASSLLGVLNTEAFF

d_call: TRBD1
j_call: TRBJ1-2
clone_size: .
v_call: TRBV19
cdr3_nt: TGTGCCAGTAGTACCGCGGGACAGCAATATGGCTACACCTTC
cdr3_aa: CASSTAGQQYGYTF